The clone carrying this T cell receptor beta chain was counted ten times or more. The antigen is unknown. The data originate from a study of T cells in Graves' hyperthyroidism and ophthalmopathy. Study-wide results and caveats: Ophthalmopathy got predicted by the model a median approximately 6.4 months before its onset.

Looked up from germline, CDR1 is MDHEN and CDR2 is SYDVKM. Trimming stripped 5 bases from V and 1 base from J, with 16 bases between. The CDR3 totals 16 residues. Amplification targeted TCR beta CDR3 regions from RNA transcripts. HTBI primers were the set used in a first-round RT-PCR of the TCR CDR3. A single record per CDR3 protein comes from TCRdb applying MiXCR to the multiplex PCR reads. The sample includes 450,000 to 650,000 distinct CDR3 sequences, 13% to 15% seen only once; the top ten take about 7%. Together with thyroid ultrasound, orbital computed tomography, serum thyroxine and TRAb, clinical symptoms were used for diagnoses.

J is TRBJ2-3 and V is TRBV28, with D possibly TRBD1 on 5 matching bases. This clonotype was sampled from a woman aged 18-29 years with Graves' ophthalmopathy. Sequenced sample: blood. CDR3: CASSPNSSRGTDTQYF. As DNA, the CDR3 is TGTGCCAGCAGTCCCAACAGTAGCAGGGGCACAGATACGCAGTATTTT. The whole variable domain, filled in from reference TRBV28 and TRBJ2-3, reads DVKVTQSSRYLVKRTGEKVFLECVQDMDHENMFWYRQDPGLGLRLIYFSYDVKMKEKGDIPEGYSVSREKKERFSLILESASTNQTSMYLCASSPNSSRGTDTQYFGPGTRLTVL.